The 13 T cell receptor beta chains below come from one sample, sequenced in a study. One entry per CDR3 protein results from TCRdb running MiXCR on the RT-PCR reads. The table has about 700,000 distinct CDR3 sequences, approximately 15% seen once; the top ten hold 3.6%. The source material was memory CD4+ T cells from blood. The source is a female donor in good health, serving as a healthy control.

Only a few counts were recorded for this clonotype. This chain connects TRBV5-5 to TRBJ2-5; no definite D call. The CDR3 runs 14 residues. The V and J ends lost 1 base and 0 bases respectively, with 7 bases between them. Germline V gene data show CDR1 as SGHKS and CDR2 as YYEKEE (reference sequence). The CDR3 nucleotides are TGTGCCAGCAGCTTGCGCCCAGACCAAGAGACCCAGTACTTC. This sequence encodes CASSLRPDQETQYF.

The chain combines TRBV3-1 with TRBJ2-4; no clear D. The V gene lost 4 bases and the J gene lost 0 bases, with 7 bases spanning the gap. CDR1 LGHDT and CDR2 YNNKEL come from the germline V gene (reference sequence). The CDR3 has 14 amino acids. The CDR3 sequence: CASSPSVAKNIQYF. DNA of the CDR3: TGTGCCAGCAGCCCATCCGTAGCCAAAAACATTCAGTACTTC.

The CDR3 DNA reads TGCAGTGCTAGAGATTCCCGGCGGCGTGAGCAGTTCTTC. Translation gives CSARDSRRREQFF. The chain is built from TRBV20-1 and TRBJ2-1; D unclear. Germline CDR1 and CDR2: DFQATT and SNEGSKA (reference sequence). The CDR3 is 13 amino acids. V gave up 0 bases and J gave up 9 bases, with 12 bases separating them.

Many counts were recorded for this clonotype. The CDR3 loop is CASSTTLTSESYNEQFF. DNA of the CDR3: TGTGCCAGCAGCACCACCCTCACTAGCGAATCCTACAATGAGCAGTTCTTC. This chain joins TRBV5-8 and TRBJ2-1; 7 bases line up with TRBD2. CDR1 and CDR2 (germline): SGHTS, YDEGEE. The V and J ends lost 4 bases and 1 base, in that order; junction bases with no gene match: 11. This CDR3 comprises 17 residues. Filled out from reference TRBV5-8 and TRBJ2-1, the complete variable domain reads EAGVTQSPTHLIKTRGQQATLRCSPISGHTSVYWYQQALGLGLQFLLWYDEGEERNRGNFPPRFSGRQFPNYSSELNVNALELEDSALYLCASSTTLTSESYNEQFFGPGTRLTVL.

The table lists this clonotype with a few counts. This chain links TRBV6-2 or TRBV6-3 with TRBJ2-2; tentatively, D is TRBD2 (5 bases). V was trimmed by 0 bases and J by 1 base, leaving 12 bases between them. There are 17 residues in the CDR3. CDR1 is MNHEY and CDR2 is SVGEGT in the germline V gene. CDR3 nucleotides: TGTGCCAGCAGTTACTCGAGGGCCTCCAGGAACACCGGGGAGCTGTTTTTT. This translates into CASSYSRASRNTGELFF.

This clonotype was counted a few times. V and J are TRBV6-5 and TRBJ1-2, with 10 positions matching TRBD1. The V gene end was trimmed by 2 bases and the J gene end by 7 bases; junction bases not matched to a gene: 7. The CDR3 runs 15 residues. Germline values: CDR1 MNHEY, CDR2 SVGAGI. The CDR3 sequence: CASSYVRDRGGGYTF. For the CDR3, the DNA is TGTGCCAGCAGTTACGTCCGGGACAGGGGTGGTGGCTACACCTTC.

This clonotype was recorded a few times. The CDR3: CASSSPRGANTGELFF. The CDR3 DNA reads TGCGCCAGCAGCTCACCGCGGGGGGCGAACACCGGGGAGCTGTTTTTT. This chain uses TRBV5-1 with TRBJ2-2; 8 nucleotides match TRBD2. The length of the CDR3 is 16 residues. V dropped 3 bases and J dropped 0; count of bases not matched to a gene: 4. Germline V lookup: CDR1 SGHRS, CDR2 YFSETQ.

At least ten counts were recorded for this clonotype. The CDR3 DNA sequence: TGTGCCAGCAGCAACCCAGCGGGAGGGTTCAATGAGCAGTTCTTC. Translated: CASSNPAGGFNEQFF. The genes are TRBV7-2 and TRBJ2-1, with 10 bases identical to TRBD2. The CDR3 is 15 amino acids. J was trimmed by 6 bases and V by 5 bases; bases with no gene match: 7. Germline values: CDR1 SGHTA, CDR2 FQGNSA.

This sequence joins TRBV7-2 and TRBJ2-1, with D unresolved. There are 15 residues in the CDR3. Trimming removed 5 bases from V and 0 bases from J, with 11 bases in between. CDR1 SGHTA and CDR2 FQGNSA come from the germline V gene. The CDR3 bases are TGTGCCAGCAGCCCGGACCCCCGCTCCTACAATGAGCAGTTCTTC. It translates to CASSPDPRSYNEQFF.

The chain joins TRBV5-1 to TRBJ2-1, with D hard to call. V was trimmed by 3 bases and J by 0 bases, leaving 10 bases between them. The V gene's germline CDR1 is SGHRS and CDR2 YFSETQ. This CDR3 has 15 amino acids. Written as DNA, the CDR3 is TGCGCCAGCAGCTCCGAGAGCAGCTCCTACAATGAGCAGTTCTTC. Amino acids: CASSSESSSYNEQFF.

To note about this clonotype: One end of the junction does not line up with germline, which may come from a read error. This sequence joins TRBV6-5 and TRBJ2-2; maybe TRBD2 (5 bases). Germline V gene sequence: CDR1 MNHEY, CDR2 SVGAGI. This CDR3 is built from 13 residues. The CDR3 reads CASTSRVTGELSF. For the CDR3, the DNA is TGTGCCAGCACTTCTCGGGTCACCGGGGAGCTGTCTTTT.

J is TRBJ2-3 and V is TRBV29-1, with D possibly being TRBD2 (6 bases). Germline values: CDR1 SQVTM, CDR2 ANQGSEA. The CDR3 consists of 13 residues. V was cut by 1 base and J by 6 bases, with 11 bases left in between. CDR3 DNA: TGCAGCGTTGAAGTGGCTAGCGCGGATACGCAGTATTTT. This sequence encodes CSVEVASADTQYF.

The chain carries TRBV27 and TRBJ1-2, with 7 bases identical to TRBD1. The CDR3 is made up of 15 amino acids. With V trimmed by 6 bases and J by 8 bases, 15 bases remained unmatched. Germline assignment: CDR1 MNHEY and CDR2 SMNVEV (reference sequence). The CDR3 DNA is TGTGCCAGCAGGCCCGGGACAGCAGCCGCGGGCGGCTACACCTTC. Translation gives CASRPGTAAAGGYTF.